This record looks at one T cell receptor (beta chain) sequence and its context. The antigen remains unidentified. This entry is derived from a study of T cells expressing NK-cell markers. Study-wide background: The study drew TCR beta repertoires from sorted CD3+CD56+NKG2C+, CD3+CD56+NKG2C- and CD3+CD56-NKG2C+ T cells.

TCRdb re-called the 5' RACE reads; every CDR3 protein appears as one record, without DNA. The sample has some 390,000 distinct CDR3 sequences; the top ten hold about 10%. Germline V CDR1 and CDR2: MGHRA, YSYEKL. This CDR3 comprises 14 residues. Findings and caveats of the study: In a few donors, dominant clonotypes made up roughly 28.3-65% of CD3+CD56-NKG2C+ cells. It was still unclear whether expanded NKG2C+ T cell clones were HCMV specific.

This chain joins TRBV4-1 and TRBJ1-5. Sequencing was done on a sample of blood T cells: a sorted CD56 or NKG2C T cell subset, CD4+ or CD8+ T cells, or bulk PBMC T cells (not recorded which). The source is a woman aged 45-65 years in good health. CDR3 residues: CASSQDRIEQPQHF.